The 6 T cell receptor beta chains presented below share a single source sample, sequenced in a study of blood T cell repertoires in COVID-19. The data were produced by immunoSEQ multiplex PCR, yet TCRdb's version contains in-frame clones alone and is incomplete. The repertoire holds around 60,000 clones, with 80% to 85% as singletons. What was sequenced was peripheral blood. These receptors all stem from a man aged 60 to 75 with COVID-19, enrolled during active disease.

This clone appeared many times. The chain employs TRBV18 and TRBJ1-1, with TRBD1 as a possible D gene (5 bases). There are 15 residues in the CDR3. Germline CDR1 reads KGHSH; CDR2 reads LQKENI. Trimming removed 3 bases from V and 7 bases from J, with 18 bases in between. CDR3 amino acids: CASSPNSGPEGEAFF. CDR3 sequence (DNA): TGTGCCAGCTCACCGAATTCGGGGCCGGAGGGTGAAGCTTTCTTT.

The chain employs TRBV30 and TRBJ2-3; TRBD1 matches at 9 bases. Germline CDR1 reads GTSNPN; CDR2 reads SVGIG (reference sequence). V shed 4 bases and J 3 bases; nucleotides not matched to a gene: 5. The CDR3 is made up of 14 amino acids. Here the CDR3 reads CAWTPQGATDTQYF. The CDR3 DNA reads as TGTGCCTGGACACCACAGGGGGCGACAGATACGCAGTATTTT.

The CDR3 reads CASSEKGTKAYEQYF. CDR3 in DNA: TGCGCCAGCAGTGAGAAAGGGACTAAAGCCTACGAGCAGTACTTC. This rearrangement joins TRBV10-1 to TRBJ2-7; TRBD2 aligns across 7 bases. CDR3 length: 15 residues. CDR1 is WNHNN and CDR2 is SYGVQD in the germline V gene (reference sequence). The trim removed 2 bases at V and 2 bases at J, leaving 6 bases unmatched.

The J gene is TRBJ2-7, the V gene TRBV4-1, with 10 nucleotides matching TRBD1. The V gene's germline CDR1 is MGHRA and CDR2 YSYEKL. V gave up 1 base and J gave up 3 bases; unmatched junction bases: 9. This CDR3 region has 17 residues. In nucleotides, the CDR3 is TGCGCCAGCAGCCAAGTCACCGGGACAGGGGACCACTACGAGCAGTACTTC. Translating it yields CASSQVTGTGDHYEQYF.

V usage is TRBV4-2 and J usage is TRBJ1-3; D unresolved. CDR3 length equals 16 residues. V gave up 0 bases and J gave up 0 bases, with 9 bases separating them. Germline V gene lookup returns CDR1 LGHNA and CDR2 YNFKEQ. The CDR3 region is CASSQDFSNSGNTIYF. DNA for the CDR3: TGTGCCAGCAGCCAAGATTTTTCTAACTCTGGAAACACCATATATTTT.

This chain connects TRBV2 to TRBJ1-6, with D unresolved. The CDR3 consists of 15 residues. V was cut by 3 bases and J by 11 bases, with 17 bases left in between. CDR1 and CDR2 (germline): SNHLY, FYNNEI. Written as DNA, the CDR3 is TGTGCCAGCAGTGAGGGTCGGGGAAAGAGAGCACCCCTCCACTTT. It codes for CASSEGRGKRAPLHF.